This T cell receptor beta chain was identified during a study of blood T cell repertoires in COVID-19. Study context: Italy, Spain and the United States were the sources of the convalescent and acute COVID-19 samples. PBMCs, B-cell-depleted T cells, or T cells were the source of the cDNA or gDNA that made up the material.

Original analysis: Estimation of nucleated cell counts was performed using reference gene primer amplification. TCRdb's table, derived via immunoSEQ multiplex PCR, lists solely in-frame clones and lacks some. From that table come the V and J calls and clone size; the DNA was used to work out D and trimming. This table has around 230,000 clones, 80% to 85% appearing once. Trimming removed 5 bases from V and 13 bases from J, with 15 bases in between. The CDR3 has 13 residues. The specimen sequenced was peripheral blood. The sequence was collected from a man between 40 and 49 years old with acute or convalescent COVID-19. The gene calls are TRBV12-3 or TRBV12-4 and TRBJ1-6; D may be TRBD1 (5 bases). Written as DNA, the CDR3 is TGTGCCAGCAGTGTCGGCAGGGCTCCTCCCCTCCACTTT. Its translation is CASSVGRAPPLHF.